The T cell receptor beta chain under discussion was sequenced for a study of blood T cell repertoires in COVID-19. On the study more broadly: COVID-19 samples from acute and convalescent phases originated in the United States, Italy and Spain. Sources were T cells, B-cell-depleted T cells, or PBMCs; the material itself was cDNA or gDNA.

Germline V CDR1 and CDR2: MNHEY, SVGAGI. V gave up 10 bases and J gave up 1 base; unmatched junction bases: 4. This CDR3 has 13 amino acids. Under the authors' procedure: The authors estimated nucleated cell counts from reference gene primer amplification. The protocol was immunoSEQ multiplex PCR, while the TCRdb copy is restricted to in-frame clones and leaves out a portion. The V and J calls and clone size come from that table; D and trimming were worked out from the DNA. The sample yields about 140,000 clones, around 87% seen once. The sequenced sample was peripheral blood. This TCR derives from a woman aged 35 to 49 with acute or convalescent COVID-19. The V gene is TRBV6-5, the J gene TRBJ2-3; 8 nucleotides match TRBD2. The CDR3 nucleotides read TGTGCCACCGAAGCGGGGGGCACAGATACGCAGTATTTT. Translation: CATEAGGTDTQYF.